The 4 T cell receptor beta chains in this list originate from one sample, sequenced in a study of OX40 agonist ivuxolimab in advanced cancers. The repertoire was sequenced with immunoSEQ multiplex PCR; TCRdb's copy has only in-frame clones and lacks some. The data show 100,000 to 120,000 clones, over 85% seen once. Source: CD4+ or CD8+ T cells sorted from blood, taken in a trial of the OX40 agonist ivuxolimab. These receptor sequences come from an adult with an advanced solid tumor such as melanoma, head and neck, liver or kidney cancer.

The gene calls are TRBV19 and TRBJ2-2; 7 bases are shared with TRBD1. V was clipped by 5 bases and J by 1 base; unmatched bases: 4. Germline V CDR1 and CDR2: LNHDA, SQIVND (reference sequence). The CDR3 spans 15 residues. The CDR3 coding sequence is TGTGCCAGTAGTGCCCGACAGGGGAACACCGGGGAGCTGTTTTTT. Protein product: CASSARQGNTGELFF. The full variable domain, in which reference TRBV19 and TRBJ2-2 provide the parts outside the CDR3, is DGGITQSPKYLFRKEGQNVTLSCEQNLNHDAMYWYRQDPGQGLRLIYYSQIVNDFQKGDIAEGYSVSREKKESFPLTVTSAQKNPTAFYLCASSARQGNTGELFFGEGSRLTVL.

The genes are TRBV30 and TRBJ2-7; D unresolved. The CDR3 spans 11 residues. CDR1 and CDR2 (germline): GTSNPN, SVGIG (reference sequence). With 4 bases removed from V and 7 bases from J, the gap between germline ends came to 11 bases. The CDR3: CAWNRIGEQYF. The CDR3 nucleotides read TGTGCCTGGAACCGTATCGGGGAGCAGTACTTC.

The CDR3 nucleotides are TGTGCCAGCAGCTTAGGGAGCTATGGCTACACCTTC. Its translation: CASSLGSYGYTF. The chain has TRBV7-9 and TRBJ1-2; no definite D call. Germline V gene data show CDR1 as SEHNR and CDR2 as FQNEAQ (reference sequence). Trimming took 1 base from V and 4 from J, leaving 4 bases between them. This CDR3 region has 12 residues. The full variable domain, rest sourced from reference TRBV7-9 and TRBJ1-2, is DTGVSQNPRHKITKRGQNVTFRCDPISEHNRLYWYRQTLGQGPEFLTYFQNEAQLEKSRLLSDRFSAERPKGSFSTLEIQRTEQGDSAMYLCASSLGSYGYTFGSGTRLTVV.

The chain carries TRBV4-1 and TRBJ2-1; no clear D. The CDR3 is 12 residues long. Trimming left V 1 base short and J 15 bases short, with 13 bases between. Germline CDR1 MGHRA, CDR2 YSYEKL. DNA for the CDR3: TGCGCCAGCAGCCAAGGTCCAAAGGGCCCGTTCTTC. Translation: CASSQGPKGPFF.